This TCR beta chain was recorded in a study of CD8+CD57+ T cells in acquired aplastic anemia (dated by TCRdb to 2016 to 2019). Background for the entire study: On average, sorted CD4+ and CD8+ cells yielded around 3.5 ug of extracted DNA, with a range of 0.2 to 27.4 ug. Healthy donor samples averaged about 10 million reads for CD4+ and 11 million to 14 million for CD8+ cells.

Remarks on this clonotype: The clone's antigen remains unknown. Within one base of it there is no much larger clone, and no base qualities were kept.

TCR repertoires of sorted CD4+ and CD8+ blood T cells from severe aplastic anemia patients and healthy subjects were deep-sequenced in the study. Ficoll-Paque density gradient centrifugation was used to isolate peripheral blood mononuclear cells. Before DNA was extracted, CD4+ and CD8+ T cells were sorted using either FACS or magnetic beads. On the study overall, not on this receptor specifically: Between patients and healthy controls, no significant difference in CD8+ Simpson's diversity was found (P=0.060). Twenty-nine CD8+ CDR3 sequences were found to be shared between patients and controls, but these sequences appeared to be highly expressed in patients and within the immunodominant clones of the patients.

TCR beta VDJ combination and CDR3 sequence profiling used genomic DNA as the template. An Illumina HiSeq 2000 was used for TCR repertoire sequencing. As for how the authors treated the data: TRBV/TRBJ rearrangement plots, CDR3 size and DJ length profiles, and Simpson's diversity index were used to evaluate the repertoires. The most abundant DNA sequence in the deep sequencing data was taken as the immunodominant clone. CDR3 amino acid sequences were screened for sharing across subjects and compared with published repertoires and the VDJdb database. TCRdb redid the processing of the public reads, applying fastp at Q25 and MiXCR, and retained in-frame beta chains. Under each unique CDR3 protein, matching rows form one entry showing the most common genes and DNA. The authors' filters were not applied to this entry. This sample lists hundreds of thousands of distinct CDR3 sequences; roughly 64% were detected once. The top ten clones comprise 3.5% to 4.5% of the sample.

The sequence came from a human donor in good health, serving as a control. Sequenced input: sorted CD4+, CD8+, or CD8+CD57+ T cells (not recorded which) from PBMCs.

The CDR3 sequence is CASSQARGFNNEQFF. In nucleotide form, the sequence is TGTGCCAGCAGCCAGGCGCGAGGGTTTAACAATGAGCAGTTCTTC. The rearranged chain carries TRBV14 and TRBJ2-1; 5 matching bases give a weak D call of TRBD2. The CDR3 contains 15 residues, cysteine and phenylalanine counted. CDR3 DNA only is kept here, 45 bases in frame from base 1. CDR1 and CDR2 are drawn from the germline V gene: SGHDN, FVKESK. Trimming at the junction amounts to 3 bases on V and 5 bases on J, and the germline ends lie 14 bases apart.